This T cell receptor beta chain was obtained from a study of blood T cells in healthy people across ages (dated by TCRdb to 2015 to 2017). Regarding the study in general: In model experiments, template switching captured about one uniquely barcoded TCR beta cDNA molecule for every two T cells. Using deep sequencing normalized with unique cDNA molecular identifiers, the study measured how TCR beta repertoire diversity changes with age. Donors were grouped into four age groups: young (average roughly 15 years), middle-aged (about 38), aged (around 60) and long-lived (approximately 75). To avoid experimental bias, donors of different ages were randomly spread across the sequencing lanes. The study analyzed two additional independent replicas of 1 million unique cDNA reads from the same blood draw for two donors, one aged 18 to 29 and one aged 80 or older. What the authors observed across the whole study: Observed TCR beta diversity per million T cells fell roughly linearly with age, and a significant reduction was already apparent by age approximately 40. The long-lived group showed more naive CD4+ T cells, fewer expanded clones and increased TCR diversity than the aged group, suggesting age selection. Total diversity estimates from one million sequenced T cells were considered lower bounds and underestimates. Observed TCR beta diversity correlated strongly with the percentage of naive T cells measured by flow cytometry. Since profiling was done on bulk unsorted PBMCs, naive and antigen-experienced compartments could not be conclusively compared. Donor CMV infection status was unknown, potentially confounding age-related changes in expanded clonotypes.

The germline V gene encodes CDR1 MNHNS and CDR2 SASEGT. V drops 1 base and J drops 7 bases, leaving 13 bases in between. There are 15 amino acids in the CDR3, from cysteine to phenylalanine inclusive. Of all the DNA, just the CDR3 is kept, 45 bases in frame from base 1. This clonotype has more than one count but fewer than ten. Its specific antigen is unknown. Per-base quality was not reported, and no clone a single base away is much larger than it. To prepare the library, 5' RACE was applied. A second PCR of about 6 to 12 cycles was run with a J-beta primer mix and a sample-barcoded 5' primer. A unique molecular identifier was introduced onto each TCR beta cDNA molecule by a template-switch 5' adaptor carrying 12 random nucleotides. Each sample yielded at least 3 million CDR3-containing paired-end reads. First-strand cDNA synthesis was performed from all RNA using the Mint cDNA synthesis kit, with priming by a TRBC-specific oligonucleotide. Following uracil-DNA glycosylase treatment, a first 18-cycle PCR with universal primers M1SS and BC2_uni_R was performed on all cDNA. The original methods were these. Normalization of each sample was performed by random selection of 1 million high-quality reads, each carrying a distinct molecular identifier. Reads with shared molecular identifiers were discarded instead of being binned into consensus sequences. CDR3 identification, clonotype clustering and error correction used MiTCR with a Q25 quality threshold and the strictest error-elimination algorithm. Lower-bound total TCR beta diversity was estimated with a nonparametric unseen species model using Euler transformation. TCRdb reran the public reads through fastp at Q25 and MiXCR, keeping productive beta chains. CDR3 protein sequences are deduplicated, and each keeps its most common genes and DNA. TCRdb assigned the V and J calls; the authors' analysis was not used. Within this sample are roughly 1.9 million distinct CDR3 sequences, with approximately 39% of them counted one time only. The biggest ten clones account for about 21% of the sample.

Systemically healthy Caucasian individuals from Russia, roughly 40 in total and aged roughly 6 to 100 years, were included as donors. Each donor gave 9 to 10 milliliters of peripheral blood, collected into EDTA-treated Vacutainer tubes. Ficoll-Paque density-gradient centrifugation was used to isolate PBMCs, with at least 6 million per sample. Trizol reagent was used to extract total RNA from the PBMCs, yielding at least 6 micrograms per sample. The percentages of naive CD45RAhigh/CD27high T cells were determined by flow cytometry on a PBMC aliquot from every donor. The chain was built from TRBV6-1 and TRBJ1-4; no D segment can be confidently identified. The clonotype was recovered from a human donor in good health. The source material was blood. The CDR3 region reads CASSEVGTGFEKLFF. The base sequence is TGTGCCAGCAGTGAAGTGGGAACCGGGTTTGAAAAACTGTTTTTT.